This record looks at one TCR beta chain sequence and its context. This sample was included in a study of blood T cell repertoires in COVID-19. Study context: T cells, B-cell-depleted T cells, or PBMCs supplied cDNA or gDNA.

Authors' methods: Amplifying reference gene primers gave estimates of nucleated cell counts. Sequenced by immunoSEQ multiplex PCR; TCRdb stores in-frame clones only, minus some. V, J and clone size were drawn from that table, and D and trimming were deduced from the DNA. Seen here are some 190,000 clones, approximately 80% observed once, and the top ten hold 13% to 15%. Clinical histories supplied by participants themselves formed the basis of cohort assignment. It was within 2 weeks before study entry that exposed participants met a COVID-19 case. The sequence came from a man aged 55 to 70 who had been exposed to COVID-19. Sequences were obtained from PBMCs or T cells enriched from blood (not recorded which).

The CDR3 DNA sequence: TGTGCCAGTAGCTTTACCCCCGGACAGAACACAGATACGCAGTATTTT. This codes for CASSFTPGQNTDTQYF. This rearrangement joins TRBV9 to TRBJ2-3; maybe TRBD1 (6 bases). Germline lookup yields CDR1 SGDLS and CDR2 YYNGEE. The CDR3 loop spans 16 amino acids. V lost 8 bases and J lost 2, with 21 bases in between.